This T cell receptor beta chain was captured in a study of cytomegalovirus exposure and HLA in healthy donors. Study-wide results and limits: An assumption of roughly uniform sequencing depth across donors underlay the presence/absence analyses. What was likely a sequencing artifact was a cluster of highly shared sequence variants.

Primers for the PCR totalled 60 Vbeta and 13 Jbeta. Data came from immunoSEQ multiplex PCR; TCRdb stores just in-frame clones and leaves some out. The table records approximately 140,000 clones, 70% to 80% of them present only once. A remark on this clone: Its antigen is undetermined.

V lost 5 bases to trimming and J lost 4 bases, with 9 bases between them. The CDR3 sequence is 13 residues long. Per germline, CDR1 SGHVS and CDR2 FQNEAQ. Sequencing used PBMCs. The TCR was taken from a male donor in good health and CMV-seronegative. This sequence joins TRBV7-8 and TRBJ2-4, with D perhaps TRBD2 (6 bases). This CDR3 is CASSPGGKNIQYF. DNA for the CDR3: TGTGCCAGCAGCCCCGGGGGTAAAAACATTCAGTACTTC.